This T cell receptor (beta chain) is from a study of CD8 T cells in cerebrospinal fluid in Alzheimer's disease. Whole-study findings and limits: The largest CSF clone was proportionally bigger in mild cognitive impairment or Alzheimer's disease than controls.

No participant had an acute infectious disease, and all were physically fit. Droplet-based sequencing used CSF cells sorted as live with a live/dead marker. The CDR3 is 16 amino acids. CDR1 LNHDA and CDR2 SQIVND come from the germline V gene (reference sequence). Considering frequency, this clonotype is medium-sized (0.01 to 0.1%). Its matching antigen is unknown. Profiling of CSF cells used 10X single-cell V(D)J plus 5' expression. Using the 10x single-cell sequencing reads, TCRdb records one entry per CDR3 protein without DNA. There are just over 1,500 distinct CDR3 sequences in the sample, with roughly 6.4% held by the top ten.

The clonotype comes from a human donor in good health. Material for sequencing was cerebrospinal fluid. The V call is TRBV19, the J call TRBJ2-5; lacking DNA, the TRBD2 call made by TCRdb goes unchecked. CDR3 sequence: CASSMGALAGQETQYF.